This T cell receptor beta chain appears in the sequencing data of a study of cytomegalovirus exposure and HLA in healthy donors. Broader study findings: Association of a missense DCLRE1C variant with TCR beta V- and J-gene trimming was reported in a later analysis. Earlier findings revealed that most TCR beta V segments proved productive either about 90% or about 30% of the time. Confirmation was obtained in vitro that a few CMV-associated chains are specific for CMV antigens.

There are 10 residues in the CDR3. Germline lookup yields CDR1 LNHDA and CDR2 SQIVND (reference sequence). V lost 11 bases, J lost 5 bases, and 9 bases lay in between. 13 Jbeta primers and 60 Vbeta primers were used for the PCR. Profiling relied on immunoSEQ multiplex PCR, and the TCRdb table lists in-frame clones only, not all of them. In the table there are roughly 180,000 clones, about 80% of which are singletons. This clone was counted between two and nine times. The antigen remains undetermined. The J gene is TRBJ1-1, the V gene TRBV19; D is undetermined. Sequenced material: PBMCs. This receptor was taken from a young man in good health and CMV-seronegative. In DNA, the CDR3 is TGTGCCCTTCCCGGGACTGAAGCTTTCTTT. Translation: CALPGTEAFF.